Below are 14 T cell receptor beta chains sequenced from a single sample in a study of blood T cell repertoires in COVID-19. The data were produced by immunoSEQ multiplex PCR, yet TCRdb's version contains in-frame clones alone and is incomplete. Here the sample spans 30,000 to 35,000 clones, approximately 88% being singletons. The source material was peripheral blood. These receptors were collected from a man aged 55-75 years with active COVID-19.

The chain combines TRBV27 with TRBJ2-3; TRBD2 might be the D (5 bases). Trimming shortened V by 3 bases and J by 3 bases, and 7 bases separated the two germline ends. Germline V gene data show CDR1 as MNHEY and CDR2 as SMNVEV (reference sequence). There are 13 residues in the CDR3. CDR3: CASSFRRTDTQYF. CDR3 nucleotides: TGTGCCAGCAGTTTTAGGAGGACAGATACGCAGTATTTT.

The chain employs TRBV10-3 and TRBJ2-2; a possible D gene is TRBD2 (6 bases). Germline V gene sequence: CDR1 ENHRY, CDR2 SYGVKD. The CDR3 has 16 residues. Trimming took 4 bases from V and 0 from J, leaving 12 bases between them. The CDR3 region is CAISGSGTPNTGELFF. DNA for the CDR3: TGTGCCATCAGTGGCTCCGGGACTCCGAACACCGGGGAGCTGTTTTTT.

The rearrangement uses TRBV25-1 and TRBJ2-3; 11 positions agree with TRBD1. CDR3 length: 15 amino acids. CDR1 is MGHDK, CDR2 SYGVNS, per germline. With V trimmed by 3 bases and J by 4 bases, 3 bases remained unmatched. In DNA, the CDR3 is TGTGCCAGCAGTGAGGGACAGGGGGATGCAGATACGCAGTATTTT. It yields the protein CASSEGQGDADTQYF.

This clone was recorded once. The V gene is TRBV28, the J gene TRBJ1-1, with 9 positions matching TRBD1. The CDR3 runs to 13 residues. The V gene's germline CDR1 is MDHEN and CDR2 SYDVKM. J lost 4 bases, V lost 11 bases, and 8 bases had no gene match. The CDR3 DNA reads as TGTGCCGAACTCCGACAGGGGGGCACTGAAGCTTTCTTT. Translating gives CAELRQGGTEAFF.

This chain joins TRBV4-1 and TRBJ2-2, with 7 bases identical to TRBD2. V lost 4 bases, J lost 1 base, and 12 bases stayed unmatched. Germline loops: CDR1 MGHRA, CDR2 YSYEKL. The length of the CDR3 is 18 residues. The CDR3 here is CASSRAERVAGNTGELFF. The DNA of the CDR3 is TGCGCCAGCAGCCGCGCGGAGAGGGTAGCGGGGAACACCGGGGAGCTGTTTTTT.

The chain is built from TRBV6-5 and TRBJ1-1; 7 nucleotides match TRBD1. The CDR3 loop spans 14 amino acids. After removal of 8 bases from V and 6 bases from J, the junction contained 12 bases not matched to a gene. Germline V CDR1 and CDR2: MNHEY, SVGAGI. The DNA for the CDR3 is TGTGCCAGCCTAGCGGGAGGGGGCAAGGCTGAAGCTTTCTTT. Its protein product is CASLAGGGKAEAFF.

This chain links TRBV5-4 with TRBJ2-7, with 7 bases matching TRBD2. V gave up 0 bases and J gave up 3 bases; unmatched junction bases: 9. From germline, CDR1 is SGHNT and CDR2 YYREEE (reference sequence). The length of the CDR3 is 16 residues. The CDR3 nucleotides read TGTGCCAGCAGCTTGGGAGGCGGCGGGAGTGTCTACGAGCAGTACTTC. Translation: CASSLGGGGSVYEQYF.

As concerns this clone: The junction does not match germline at one end; this may be a read error. The chain couples TRBV5-6 to TRBJ2-4, with 11 bases identical to TRBD1. The CDR3 length is 16 residues. The V gene's germline CDR1 is SGHDT and CDR2 YYEEEE. In DNA, the CDR3 is TGTGCCAGCAGCCAGAGGACAGGGGGCGCCAGAAACATTCAGTACTTC. Translated, it gives CASSQRTGGARNIQYF.

The chain has TRBV7-2 and TRBJ2-3; 7 nucleotides align to TRBD2. Germline loops: CDR1 SGHTA, CDR2 FQGNSA. V trimming: 1 base; J trimming: 4 bases; junction bases outside the gene matches: 8. This CDR3 has 16 residues. CDR3 region: CASSLGGGTSPDTQYF. In DNA form, the CDR3 reads TGTGCCAGCAGCTTAGGGGGGGGTACTAGCCCAGATACGCAGTATTTT.

The chain combines TRBV7-8 with TRBJ1-2, with 10 bases matching TRBD1. V shed 3 bases and J 4 bases; nucleotides not matched to a gene: 5. The CDR3 loop spans 15 amino acids. The germline gives CDR1 SGHVS, CDR2 FQNEAQ. CDR3 amino acids: CASSFGTGVGYGYTF. The CDR3 region has the DNA TGTGCCAGCAGCTTCGGGACAGGGGTGGGCTATGGCTACACCTTC.

Relative to its sample, this clone is large. This chain joins TRBV4-1 and TRBJ2-1, with TRBD1 identical over 12 bases. Germline V gene lookup returns CDR1 MGHRA and CDR2 YSYEKL. The CDR3 runs 20 residues. V gave up 5 bases and J gave up 3 bases; unmatched junction bases: 17. Here the CDR3 reads CASSSRGEGQGAGVYNEQFF. CDR3 in DNA: TGCGCCAGCAGCTCAAGAGGCGAGGGACAGGGGGCGGGAGTCTACAATGAGCAGTTCTTC.

J is TRBJ2-7 and V is TRBV3-1 (or the pseudogene TRBV3-2); D unclear. The CDR3 consists of 11 residues. V lost 1 base and J 4 bases, leaving 2 bases between the germline ends. Germline V CDR1 and CDR2: LGHDT, YNNKEL (reference sequence). The CDR3 here is CASSQAYEQYF. The CDR3 DNA reads as TGTGCCAGCAGCCAAGCTTACGAGCAGTACTTC.

The J gene is TRBJ1-2, the V gene TRBV18; D remains unclear. This CDR3 spans 14 amino acids. CDR1 is KGHSH, CDR2 LQKENI, per germline. V shed 3 bases and J shed 3 bases, with 11 bases lying between them. The CDR3 coding sequence is TGTGCCAGCTCACCCCAGACACCGGACTATGGCTACACCTTC. Translating it yields CASSPQTPDYGYTF.

This rearrangement joins TRBV6-5 to TRBJ1-1; a weak D match, TRBD1 (5 bases). Germline V lookup: CDR1 MNHEY, CDR2 SVGAGI. The CDR3 contains 13 residues. Trimming took 4 bases from V and 11 from J, leaving 17 bases between them. The CDR3 is CASSFFGGYLAFF. The CDR3 region has the DNA TGTGCCAGCAGTTTCTTCGGGGGGTACTTGGCTTTCTTT.